This TCR beta chain comes out of a study of PD-1 blockade in classical Hodgkin lymphoma. Using immunoSEQ multiplex PCR, the repertoire was profiled, and TCRdb retains in-frame clones only, with some absent. The data contain approximately 160,000 clones, under 85% of them singletons. Germline V CDR1 and CDR2: LGHNA, YNFKEQ. V dropped 1 base and J dropped 8 bases, with 12 bases sitting between them. This CDR3 region has 15 residues. Relapse after autologous stem cell transplantation occurred in every patient, and brentuximab vedotin exposure varied. The J gene is TRBJ1-6, the V gene TRBV4-2; D remains ambiguous. This material consisted of peripheral blood mononuclear cells (PBMCs), taken before the second cycle of nivolumab. The TCR originated in a human donor with classical Hodgkin lymphoma. In DNA, the CDR3 is TGTGCCAGCAGCCAAGCGATGGATTTTGATTCACCCCTCCACTTT. As protein: CASSQAMDFDSPLHF.